Listed here are 9 T cell receptor beta chains from one sample, sequenced in a study of blood T cell repertoires in COVID-19 (dated by TCRdb to between 2020 and 2021). The protocol used for the library was the immunoSEQ multiplex PCR assay. TCRdb took over this immuneACCESS table, retaining in-frame rearrangements with V and J assigned. Such tables are incomplete; in checked studies, under half of the missing clones stem from an unresolved V gene, and the remainder is unexplained. The sample yields over 75,000 clones; around three quarters were counted once. The ten largest account for about 8.7% of the sample. Sequences were obtained from peripheral blood. These receptors were obtained from a man aged 45-65 years who had recovered from COVID-19.

This chain connects TRBV19 to TRBJ1-5; 7 nucleotides line up with TRBD1. This CDR3 spans 16 amino acids. Trimming cost V 5 bases and J 2 bases; bases outside gene matches: 9. Germline CDR1 reads LNHDA; CDR2 reads SQIVND (reference sequence). In DNA form, the CDR3 reads TGTGCCAGTAGTCCAGGACAGGCCTTGGGCAATCAGCCCCAGCATTTT. The encoded protein is CASSPGQALGNQPQHF.

The genes are TRBV11-1 and TRBJ1-4, with D unclear. Germline CDR1 SGHAT, CDR2 FQDESV (reference sequence). The CDR3 consists of 16 residues. The V gene lost 2 bases and the J gene lost 5 bases, with 15 bases spanning the gap. CDR3 coding DNA: TGTGCCAGCAGCTTAACCCCGACTAATGGGAATGAAAAACTGTTTTTT. Its translation is CASSLTPTNGNEKLFF. Complete variable domain (other parts from reference TRBV11-1 and TRBJ1-4): EAEVAQSPRYKITEKSQAVAFWCDPISGHATLYWYRQILGQGPELLVQFQDESVVDDSQLPKDRFSAERLKGVDSTLKIQPAELGDSAMYLCASSLTPTNGNEKLFFGSGTQLSVL.

V is TRBV3-1 (or the pseudogene TRBV3-2) and J is TRBJ1-2; tentative D call: TRBD1 (6 bases). Germline-derived CDR1 and CDR2 are LGHDT and YNNKEL (reference sequence). This CDR3 spans 14 amino acids. Trimming removed 4 bases from V and 3 bases from J, with 12 bases in between. CDR3 protein: CASSRRTEHYGYTF. The CDR3 DNA is TGTGCCAGCAGCCGACGGACAGAGCACTATGGCTACACCTTC.

The chain carries TRBV6-5 and TRBJ1-2; 7 bases agree with TRBD1. V shed 6 bases, J shed 4 bases, and the junction held 11 bases outside the gene matches. Germline lookup yields CDR1 MNHEY and CDR2 SVGAGI. CDR3 size: 15 residues. The CDR3 coding sequence is TGTGCCAGCAGCTGGGACAGCCTTTCCACCTATGGCTACACCTTC. Translated, it gives CASSWDSLSTYGYTF.

The chain combines TRBV4-2 with TRBJ2-1, with D tentatively TRBD1 (6 bases). Germline CDR1 and CDR2: LGHNA and YNFKEQ. The CDR3 runs to 18 residues. The V gene lost 0 bases and the J gene lost 4 bases, with 19 bases spanning the gap. The CDR3 DNA follows: TGTGCCAGCAGCCAAGACCCCTTCCCGGGACAAATTTACAATGAGCAGTTCTTC. Translated, it gives CASSQDPFPGQIYNEQFF.

For the CDR3, the DNA is TGTGCCAGTAGTATGGGGCTAGCGGGAGGCTACGAGCAGTACTTC. This sequence encodes CASSMGLAGGYEQYF. The chain employs TRBV19 and TRBJ2-7; TRBD2 matches at 11 bases. V was pared by 3 bases and J by 3 bases, with 4 bases of the junction left unmatched. The CDR3 runs 15 residues. Germline V gene lookup returns CDR1 LNHDA and CDR2 SQIVND (reference sequence).

This clone was recorded a few times. The V and J genes are TRBV7-2 and TRBJ2-1; TRBD2 matches at 8 bases. Trimming cost V 0 bases and J 7 bases; bases outside gene matches: 8. The CDR3 extends over 16 amino acids. Germline CDR1 reads SGHTA; CDR2 reads FQGNSA. CDR3 nucleotides: TGTGCCAGCAGCTTAGCAACCAGCGGGGGCCAAAATGAGCAGTTCTTC. Protein product: CASSLATSGGQNEQFF. Filled out from reference TRBV7-2 and TRBJ2-1, the complete variable domain reads GAGVSQSPSNKVTEKGKDVELRCDPISGHTALYWYRQSLGQGLEFLIYFQGNSAPDKSGLPSDRFSAERTGGSVSTLTIQRTQQEDSAVYLCASSLATSGGQNEQFFGPGTRLTVL.

The rearrangement uses TRBV5-4 and TRBJ1-2; D may be TRBD1 (6 bases). Per germline, CDR1 SGHNT and CDR2 YYREEE (reference sequence). V lost 0 bases and J lost 4, with 7 bases in between. The CDR3 consists of 13 residues. Here the CDR3 DNA reads TGTGCCAGCAGCTTGGTGGGGGCCTATGGCTACACCTTC. This sequence encodes CASSLVGAYGYTF.

This rearrangement joins TRBV19 to TRBJ2-1, with a possible D match to TRBD1 (6 bases). The CDR3 runs to 14 residues. Trimming stripped 6 bases from V and 4 bases from J, with 13 bases between. Germline values: CDR1 LNHDA, CDR2 SQIVND (reference sequence). The CDR3 loop reads CASSSGVDYNEQFF. The CDR3 DNA reads as TGTGCCAGTAGCTCAGGGGTGGATTACAATGAGCAGTTCTTC. Combining the CDR3 with reference TRBV19 and TRBJ2-1 gives the whole variable domain DGGITQSPKYLFRKEGQNVTLSCEQNLNHDAMYWYRQDPGQGLRLIYYSQIVNDFQKGDIAEGYSVSREKKESFPLTVTSAQKNPTAFYLCASSSGVDYNEQFFGPGTRLTVL.